A single sample is the source of the 21 T cell receptor beta chains below, sequenced in a study of identical twins. TCRdb passed the 5' RACE reads through MiXCR, listing each CDR3 protein once. The sample has 640,000 or so distinct CDR3 sequences, 6.1% seen once. The sample was naive T cells sorted from blood. The receptors were gathered from a man younger than 35 in good health.

This clonotype was seen ten or more times. This chain links TRBV12-3 or TRBV12-4 with TRBJ2-7, with TRBD1 matching over 7 bases. J was trimmed by 3 bases and V by 5 bases; bases with no gene match: 7. This CDR3 has 14 amino acids. This CDR3 is CASSPVTGNYEQYV. The DNA for the CDR3 is TGTGCCAGCAGTCCCGTGACAGGGAACTACGAGCAGTACGTC.

This clonotype was found many times. Here the CDR3 DNA reads TGCAGCGTCCCTGCAGATACGCAGTATTTT. Translated: CSVPADTQYF. The rearrangement links TRBV29-1 to TRBJ2-3; D is unclear. V lost 6 bases to trimming and J lost 4 bases, with 5 bases between them. The V gene's germline CDR1 is SQVTM and CDR2 ANQGSEA. The CDR3 covers 10 residues.

Concerning this clonotype: A much larger clone is a single base away; this may be a read error. In this CDR3 the conserved last residue, phenylalanine or tryptophan, is missing, so a read error is likely. V usage is TRBV29-1 and J usage is TRBJ1-1; TRBD1 agrees at 8 bases. Trimming took 8 bases from V and 5 from J; bases not matched to a gene: 10. The CDR3 extends over 13 amino acids. The germline CDR1 and CDR2 sequences are SQVTM and ANQGSEA. CDR3 protein: CSFRQGLRTEAFL. The CDR3 region has the DNA TGCAGCTTCCGACAGGGGCTAAGAACTGAAGCTTTCCTT.

This clonotype has at least ten counts. This chain uses TRBV5-1 with TRBJ1-1, with no clear D. Trimming pared 6 bases from V and 1 base from J, leaving 16 bases between. Germline V gene lookup returns CDR1 SGHRS and CDR2 YFSETQ. The CDR3 has 15 amino acids. CDR3 sequence (DNA): TGCGCCAGCACAGCCTCGAGGGTGGCGAACACTGAAGCTTTCTTT. Translated: CASTASRVANTEAFF.

In its sample, this clonotype was seen many times. This rearrangement joins TRBV20-1 to TRBJ2-1; D tentatively fits TRBD1 or TRBD2 (6 bases each). V was pared by 6 bases and J by 3 bases, with 15 bases between. Germline V gives CDR1 DFQATT, CDR2 SNEGSKA (reference sequence). This CDR3 is 14 amino acids long. This chain's CDR3 is CSARVGGRYNEQFF. In nucleotides, the CDR3 is TGCAGTGCGAGGGTTGGGGGGCGCTACAATGAGCAGTTCTTC.

This clonotype came up many times. The chain carries TRBV5-1 and TRBJ2-1, with 12 bases lining up with TRBD2. V dropped 7 bases and J dropped 6; count of bases not matched to a gene: 5. Looked up from germline, CDR1 is SGHRS and CDR2 is YFSETQ. This CDR3 is built from 14 residues. CDR3 bases: TGCGCCAGCGCCAGACTAGCGGGAGCCAATGAGCAGTTCTTC. This sequence encodes CASARLAGANEQFF.

The chain recombines TRBV12-3 or TRBV12-4 with TRBJ1-5; possible D gene TRBD1, 5 bases. The CDR3 totals 16 residues. Trimming removed 6 bases at V and 5 bases at J, with 20 bases between. The CDR3 region has the DNA TGTGCCAGCAGCCTCAGGGTAGGGATTCGTGATCAGCCCCAGCATTTT. This translates into CASSLRVGIRDQPQHF.

The chain links TRBV5-1 to TRBJ1-2; 8 bases are shared with TRBD1. Per the germline V gene, CDR1 is SGHRS and CDR2 is YFSETQ. The CDR3 runs 15 residues. J lost 4 bases, V lost 4 bases, and 9 bases had no gene match. The CDR3: CASSPGQGPGYGYTF. CDR3 DNA sequence: TGCGCCAGCAGCCCTGGACAGGGACCAGGCTATGGCTACACCTTC.

This chain connects TRBV11-2 to TRBJ2-7; TRBD2 matches at 8 bases. The CDR3 spans 15 residues. Germline loops: CDR1 SGHAT, CDR2 FQNNGV. The trim removed 4 bases at V and 4 bases at J, leaving 9 bases unmatched. In DNA form, the CDR3 reads TGTGCCAGCAGCTCGAGGGGACTAGAGTTTTACGAGCAGTACTTC. Amino acid sequence: CASSSRGLEFYEQYF.

This clonotype showed up many times. The chain has TRBV15 and TRBJ1-4; 8 nucleotides line up with TRBD1. Germline CDR1 reads LNHNV; CDR2 reads YYDKDF (reference sequence). The V gene end was trimmed by 5 bases and the J gene end by 6 bases; junction bases not matched to a gene: 14. The CDR3 loop spans 17 amino acids. The CDR3 DNA sequence: TGTGCCACCAGCGGACCAAAACAGGGGGAAAGAGATGAAAAACTGTTTTTT. The encoded protein is CATSGPKQGERDEKLFF.

This clonotype was counted only a few times. The chain has TRBV6-6 and TRBJ1-5; D unresolved. Germline assignment: CDR1 MNHNY and CDR2 SVGAGI (reference sequence). This CDR3 is 12 amino acids long. The V and J ends lost 7 bases and 6 bases respectively, with 10 bases between them. The CDR3 spells CASNDGAQPQHF. In nucleotides, the CDR3 is TGTGCCAGCAACGACGGAGCTCAGCCCCAGCATTTT.

In its sample, this clonotype was seen a few times. The chain's CDR3 is CAWSVSLGQGLWTPEAFF. The DNA of the CDR3 is TGTGCCTGGAGTGTAAGTTTGGGACAGGGGCTATGGACCCCTGAAGCTTTCTTT. This chain uses TRBV30 with TRBJ1-1, with 10 positions matching TRBD1. J gave up 6 bases and V 0 bases, and 16 bases lay outside the gene matches. In germline, CDR1 is GTSNPN, CDR2 SVGIG (reference sequence). The CDR3 is made up of 18 amino acids. Combining the CDR3 with reference TRBV30 and TRBJ1-1 gives the whole variable domain SQTIHQWPATLVQPVGSPLSLECTVEGTSNPNLYWYRQAAGRGLQLLFYSVGIGQISSEVPQNLSASRPQDRQFILSSKKLLLSDSGFYLCAWSVSLGQGLWTPEAFFGQGTRLTVV.

V usage is TRBV14 and J usage is TRBJ2-3; possibly TRBD2 for D (6 bases). Per the germline V gene, CDR1 is SGHDN and CDR2 is FVKESK. V dropped 0 bases and J dropped 6 bases, with 13 bases sitting between them. CDR3 size: 15 residues. Written as DNA, the CDR3 is TGTGCCAGCAGCCAAGATGTGACTAGTTTTGATACGCAGTATTTT. Translation: CASSQDVTSFDTQYF.

This clonotype has a count of ten or more. The chain employs TRBV24-1 and TRBJ2-1; a weak D match, TRBD2 (6 bases). The CDR3 has 13 amino acids. V lost 3 bases and J lost 8, with 10 bases in between. CDR1 and CDR2 from the germline V gene are KGHDR and SFDVKD. In DNA, the CDR3 is TGTGCCACCAGTGATGGGGGACTCCATGAGCAGTTCTTC. It specifies CATSDGGLHEQFF.

This clonotype was seen many times. The CDR3 region has the DNA TGTGCCAGCAGTTTAAAGGGTTTCGGTGAGCAGTTCTTC. Protein: CASSLKGFGEQFF. This chain joins TRBV12-3 or TRBV12-4 and TRBJ2-1; D is undetermined. V lost 2 bases and J 9 bases, leaving 11 bases between the germline ends. This CDR3 has 13 residues.

This clonotype was detected many times. The V call is TRBV12-3 or TRBV12-4, the J call TRBJ2-5; D is unclear. Trimming removed 5 bases from V and 1 base from J, with 17 bases in between. CDR3 length equals 16 residues. CDR3 sequence reads: CASSLRNGRIQETQYF. The DNA for the CDR3 is TGTGCCAGCAGTCTACGAAATGGACGGATCCAAGAGACCCAGTACTTC.

This clonotype showed up many times. This chain links TRBV5-1 with TRBJ2-7; D possibly matches TRBD1 or TRBD2 (5 bases each). Deletions cut 4 bases from V and 0 bases from J, with 11 bases between. This CDR3 region has 14 residues. Germline lookup yields CDR1 SGHRS and CDR2 YFSETQ. CDR3: CASSPGAGSYEQYF. CDR3 DNA: TGCGCCAGCAGCCCTGGGGCGGGCTCCTACGAGCAGTACTTC. Combining the CDR3 with reference TRBV5-1 and TRBJ2-7 gives the whole variable domain KAGVTQTPRYLIKTRGQQVTLSCSPISGHRSVSWYQQTPGQGLQFLFEYFSETQRNKGNFPGRFSGRQFSNSRSEMNVSTLELGDSALYLCASSPGAGSYEQYFGPGTRLTVT.

Of note for this clonotype: A much larger clone differs by one base, so this may be a read error. The final CDR3 position lacks the conserved phenylalanine or tryptophan, pointing to a likely read error. The V gene is TRBV5-6, the J gene TRBJ2-5; 7 bases agree with TRBD2. V lost 4 bases to trimming and J lost 2 bases; unmatched junction nucleotides: 5. The CDR3 runs to 14 residues. CDR1 SGHDT and CDR2 YYEEEE come from the germline V gene. The CDR3 nucleotides are TGTGCCAGCAGCACCTGGACTAGTCAAGAGACCCAGTACTAC. Translation gives CASSTWTSQETQYY.

This clonotype appeared many times. V and J are TRBV25-1 and TRBJ2-3, with 7 bases that match TRBD2. The V gene's germline CDR1 is MGHDK and CDR2 SYGVNS. This CDR3 has 16 amino acids. Trimming removed 3 bases from V and 0 bases from J; junction bases left unmatched: 6. The CDR3 loop is CASSEISGPSTDTQYF. CDR3 DNA sequence: TGTGCCAGCAGTGAGATTAGCGGGCCTAGCACAGATACGCAGTATTTT.

This clonotype was observed a handful of times. The rearrangement joins TRBV10-3 to TRBJ1-6; 7 nucleotides line up with TRBD1. V was pared by 5 bases and J by 5 bases, with 3 bases of the junction left unmatched. Germline loops: CDR1 ENHRY, CDR2 SYGVKD. There are 14 residues in the CDR3. The CDR3 spells CAISTTGNNSPLHF. CDR3 coding DNA: TGTGCCATCAGTACGACAGGGAATAATTCACCCCTCCACTTT.

This clonotype was counted ten times or more. The chain recombines TRBV20-1 with TRBJ2-3; 10 bases are a match to TRBD2. CDR3 length: 15 amino acids. The germline V gene has CDR1 DFQATT and CDR2 SNEGSKA (reference sequence). The V segment lost 5 bases and the J segment 3 bases; nucleotides outside the gene matches: 8. The CDR3 nucleotides are TGCAGTGCTCTTGGAGCACTAGCGGGAACAGATACGCAGTATTTT. Its protein is CSALGALAGTDTQYF.